This T cell receptor (beta chain) is from a study of cytomegalovirus exposure and HLA in healthy donors. Broader study findings: A few CMV-associated chains proved CMV antigen-specific in vitro. Reportedly, HLA-A and HLA-B alleles of most subjects were accurately predicted from TCR beta.

It was with 60 Vbeta and 13 Jbeta primers that the PCR ran. Here immunoSEQ multiplex PCR was the method, and the copy in TCRdb shows in-frame clones only, minus some. The sample holds approximately 150,000 clones, roughly 80% seen once. Germline V CDR1 and CDR2: LNHNV, YYDKDF (reference sequence). Trimming removed 5 bases at V and 0 bases at J, with 7 bases between. The length of the CDR3 is 13 residues. Points on this clone: Its antigen is as yet unknown.

Sequencing was performed on PBMCs. The sequence was collected from a man younger than 35 in good health and CMV-seropositive. This chain joins TRBV15 and TRBJ1-1; no definite D call. The DNA of the CDR3 is TGTGCCACCAGCCGCCCTATGAACACTGAAGCTTTCTTT. This sequence encodes CATSRPMNTEAFF.